The 26 T cell receptor beta chains presented below share a single source sample, sequenced in a study of blood T cells in healthy people across ages. Combining a sample-barcoded 5' primer with a J-beta primer mix, a second PCR ran for about 7 to 11 cycles. TCRdb re-analysed the 5' RACE reads in MiXCR, keeping a single row per CDR3 protein. The sample shows about 930,000 distinct CDR3 sequences, about 29% of them seen only once. In addition, the sample was reused for a study of T cells of mothers and their children.

Sample: blood. Every receptor here comes from a middle-aged woman in good health.

This sequence joins TRBV7-2 and TRBJ2-3; D ambiguous. CDR3 length: 14 amino acids. V was pared by 5 bases and J by 2 bases, with 11 bases between. The germline CDR1 and CDR2 sequences are SGHTA and FQGNSA. CDR3 in amino acids: CASSLNSFTDTQYF. The CDR3 DNA is TGTGCCAGCAGCCTAAACAGTTTCACAGATACGCAGTATTTT.

The rearrangement uses TRBV5-5 and TRBJ1-5, with D tentatively TRBD1 (6 bases). Germline CDR1 reads SGHKS; CDR2 reads YYEKEE (reference sequence). The V and J ends lost 1 base and 4 bases respectively, with 12 bases between them. This CDR3 region has 15 residues. The CDR3 DNA is TGTGCCAGCAGCTTGTTGGTAGGGGGGAATCAGCCCCAGCATTTT. This sequence encodes CASSLLVGGNQPQHF.

The chain employs TRBV7-9 and TRBJ2-7; D is unclear. Germline CDR1 reads SEHNR; CDR2 reads FQNEAQ (reference sequence). The CDR3 covers 13 residues. Deletions cut 0 bases from V and 3 bases from J, with 6 bases between. CDR3 coding DNA: TGTGCCAGCAGCTTAGCTGAAGTCTACGAGCAGTACTTC. Protein sequence: CASSLAEVYEQYF.

Regarding this clonotype: One end of the junction fails to match germline, which may point to a read error. The gene calls are TRBV7-2 and TRBJ1-2, with 7 bases identical to TRBD1. CDR1 is SGHTA and CDR2 is FQGNSA in the germline V gene. CDR3 length: 14 residues. CDR3 loop: CASSVGQDNYDYTF. Written as DNA, the CDR3 is TGTGCCAGCAGCGTCGGACAGGACAACTATGACTACACCTTC.

This clonotype was picked up a small number of times. The DNA for the CDR3 is TGCGCCAGCAGCTATAACGGCGATGAGCAGTTCTTC. Its protein product is CASSYNGDEQFF. The chain employs TRBV5-1 and TRBJ2-1; no clear D gene. The germline V gene has CDR1 SGHRS and CDR2 YFSETQ. V lost 3 bases and J 8 bases, leaving 9 bases between the germline ends. The CDR3 runs 12 residues.

This clonotype was seen a few times. Here the CDR3 reads CASSQSSTDTQYF. As DNA, the CDR3 is TGCGCCAGCAGTCAGTCTAGCACAGATACGCAGTATTTT. The chain is built from TRBV4-3 and TRBJ2-3, with D hard to call. The V gene's germline CDR1 is LGHNA and CDR2 YSLEER. This CDR3 has 13 residues. With 6 bases removed from V and 0 bases from J, the gap between germline ends came to 7 bases.

This chain uses TRBV29-1 with TRBJ1-1; D not certain. The CDR3 consists of 12 residues. CDR1 and CDR2 (germline): SQVTM, ANQGSEA. The ends were cut back, 3 bases at V and 4 bases at J, with 9 bases in the middle. The CDR3 protein is CSVEGYGTEAFF. The DNA of the CDR3 is TGCAGCGTTGAGGGGTACGGCACTGAAGCTTTCTTT.

V usage is TRBV11-2 and J usage is TRBJ1-5, with 11 bases fitting TRBD1. CDR1 is SGHAT, CDR2 FQNNGV, per germline. Losses at the gene ends were 1 base for V and 6 bases for J; bases not matched to a gene: 8. The CDR3 runs to 17 residues. The CDR3 region has the DNA TGTGCCAGCAGCTTAGGAGAGGGACAGGGGGAAGTTCAGCCCCAGCATTTT. Its protein product is CASSLGEGQGEVQPQHF. The full variable domain, in which reference TRBV11-2 and TRBJ1-5 provide the parts outside the CDR3, is EAGVAQSPRYKIIEKRQSVAFWCNPISGHATLYWYQQILGQGPKLLIQFQNNGVVDDSQLPKDRFSAERLKGVDSTLKIQPAKLEDSAVYLCASSLGEGQGEVQPQHFGDGTRLSIL.

This clonotype was recorded a few times. V gene TRBV5-5 combines with J gene TRBJ2-2; 7 nucleotides match TRBD1. In germline, CDR1 is SGHKS, CDR2 YYEKEE (reference sequence). This CDR3 is 17 amino acids long. V lost 2 bases and J lost 5; bases outside the gene matches: 12. The CDR3 sequence: CASSLSLNRGETGELFF. The CDR3 region has the DNA TGTGCCAGCAGCTTATCTTTAAACAGGGGAGAGACCGGGGAGCTGTTTTTT.

This clonotype was observed a handful of times. The V gene is TRBV20-1, the J gene TRBJ2-1; D remains ambiguous. V shed 2 bases and J shed 8 bases, with 10 bases lying between them. Germline V gene lookup returns CDR1 DFQATT and CDR2 SNEGSKA (reference sequence). The CDR3 has 12 residues. CDR3 DNA: TGCAGTGCTAGATATCCCGTCGATGAGCAGTTCTTC. It specifies CSARYPVDEQFF.

V and J are TRBV18 and TRBJ2-5, with D unclear. Germline V gene lookup returns CDR1 KGHSH and CDR2 LQKENI. The V and J ends lost 6 bases and 5 bases respectively, with 22 bases between them. The CDR3 covers 16 residues. The CDR3 DNA is TGTGCCAGCTCGCAAAGGGCGAAACGAGGTAGCGAGACCCAGTACTTC. As protein: CASSQRAKRGSETQYF.

This clonotype was seen ten or more times. J is TRBJ2-4 and V is TRBV5-5; D ambiguous. Trimming pared 1 base from V and 6 bases from J, leaving 14 bases between. The CDR3 has 15 amino acids. From germline, CDR1 is SGHKS and CDR2 YYEKEE (reference sequence). The CDR3 sequence is CASSLSSNSRNIQYF. For the CDR3, the DNA is TGTGCCAGCAGCTTGTCGTCGAACAGTCGAAACATTCAGTACTTC.

The rearrangement joins TRBV5-1 to TRBJ2-7, with a tentative D call TRBD2 (5 bases). CDR3 length: 14 amino acids. V was pared by 1 base and J by 1 base, with 9 bases between. CDR1 is SGHRS, CDR2 YFSETQ, per germline. In DNA form, the CDR3 reads TGCGCCAGCAGCTTGCAGACTATTTCCTACGAGCAGTACTTC. Amino acid sequence: CASSLQTISYEQYF.

This clonotype was counted between two and nine times. J is TRBJ2-1 and V is TRBV27; possible D gene TRBD1, 6 bases. V was clipped by 8 bases and J by 1 base, with 27 bases between them. Germline V lookup: CDR1 MNHEY, CDR2 SMNVEV (reference sequence). The CDR3 runs 19 residues. The CDR3 nucleotides are TGTGCCAGCGCTTTTTTGACCAGCATGGGGGCGCTTTCCTACAATGAGCAGTTCTTC. It yields the protein CASAFLTSMGALSYNEQFF.

In its sample, this clonotype was seen a few times. V is TRBV7-9 and J is TRBJ2-7; 11 bases are shared with TRBD1. The V gene's germline CDR1 is SEHNR and CDR2 FQNEAQ (reference sequence). The length of the CDR3 is 14 residues. V lost 4 bases to trimming and J lost 3 bases; unmatched junction nucleotides: 2. The CDR3 reads CASSSDRGLYEQYF. For the CDR3, the DNA is TGTGCCAGCAGCTCGGACAGGGGGCTCTACGAGCAGTACTTC.

This clonotype showed up just a few times. This chain connects TRBV7-2 to TRBJ1-2; 8 bases map to TRBD1. The CDR3 consists of 13 residues. The V segment lost 4 bases and the J segment 4 bases; nucleotides outside the gene matches: 2. Germline CDR1 and CDR2: SGHTA and FQGNSA. CDR3 amino acids: CASSWDRFYGYTF. For the CDR3, the DNA is TGTGCCAGCAGCTGGGACAGGTTCTATGGCTACACCTTC.

The chain employs TRBV4-1 and TRBJ1-4; tentative D call: TRBD1 (6 bases). There are 16 residues in the CDR3. Trimming shortened V by 1 base and J by 8 bases, and 17 bases separated the two germline ends. Germline V gene data show CDR1 as MGHRA and CDR2 as YSYEKL. The CDR3, as DNA: TGCGCCAGCAGCCAAGGGCCAGAACAGGGAGGAGAAAAACTGTTTTTT. Its translation is CASSQGPEQGGEKLFF.

The chain uses TRBV10-3 and TRBJ1-1; D is perhaps TRBD1 (5 bases). The germline V gene has CDR1 ENHRY and CDR2 SYGVKD. Trimming stripped 6 bases from V and 4 bases from J, with 18 bases between. This CDR3 contains 15 residues. CDR3 bases: TGTGCCATCAGAGAGCCCTTCGGGGGGTTCACTGAAGCTTTCTTT. This encodes CAIREPFGGFTEAFF.

This clonotype was recorded at least ten times. This sequence may be a read error, since a much larger clone differs from it by one base. The CDR3 nucleotides are TGCAGGGCTATCGAAACCTACGAGCAGTACTTC. Protein sequence: CRAIETYEQYF. The chain joins TRBV20-1 to TRBJ2-7; D is ambiguous. CDR3 length: 11 amino acids. Germline V gene data show CDR1 as DFQATT and CDR2 as SNEGSKA (reference sequence).

The V and J genes are TRBV7-3 and TRBJ2-4; D not resolved. CDR3 size: 15 residues. The V and J ends lost 8 bases and 13 bases respectively, with 27 bases between them. The germline gives CDR1 SGHTA, CDR2 FQGTGA. The CDR3 nucleotides are TGTGCCAGCGGCCCCGCGACTGGAACCTACAATGAGCAGTACTTC. Protein product: CASGPATGTYNEQYF.

The rearrangement links TRBV7-7 to TRBJ2-2; 7 nucleotides line up with TRBD2. The CDR3 has 15 residues. Germline loops: CDR1 SSHAT, CDR2 FNYEAQ (reference sequence). This CDR3 is CASGPGNIPPGELFF. Here the CDR3 DNA reads TGTGCTAGCGGGCCCGGGAATATACCTCCCGGGGAGCTGTTTTTT.

This clonotype was seen a handful of times. This CDR3 reads CSARGPETGMYEQYF. CDR3 bases: TGCAGTGCTAGGGGGCCGGAGACAGGGATGTACGAGCAGTACTTC. The chain has TRBV20-1 and TRBJ2-7; TRBD1 agrees at 7 bases. This CDR3 contains 15 residues. With 3 bases clipped from V and 4 bases from J, the junction kept 12 bases outside the gene matches. The V gene's germline CDR1 is DFQATT and CDR2 SNEGSKA (reference sequence).

This clonotype was seen a few times. The V gene is TRBV3-1, the J gene TRBJ2-5; 8 bases map to TRBD2. Germline CDR1 reads LGHDT; CDR2 reads YNNKEL (reference sequence). The V segment lost 4 bases and the J segment 4 bases; nucleotides outside the gene matches: 11. This CDR3 has 16 amino acids. The CDR3 loop reads CASSRTIAGRGETQYF. For the CDR3, the DNA is TGTGCCAGCAGCCGTACCATAGCGGGGAGGGGAGAGACCCAGTACTTC.

At least ten counts were recorded for this clonotype. The chain is built from TRBV27 and TRBJ1-6, with a tentative D call TRBD1 (5 bases). The germline CDR1 and CDR2 sequences are MNHEY and SMNVEV (reference sequence). V lost 4 bases and J lost 9, with 16 bases in between. The CDR3 extends over 15 amino acids. The CDR3 DNA follows: TGTGCCAGCAGTTACTGGGGGAGTATTATTTCACCCCTCCACTTT. This sequence encodes CASSYWGSIISPLHF.

The chain is built from TRBV28 and TRBJ1-5; a weak D match, TRBD1 (5 bases). CDR3 size: 14 residues. The germline V gene has CDR1 MDHEN and CDR2 SYDVKM. V gave up 4 bases and J gave up 4 bases, with 11 bases separating them. In nucleotides, the CDR3 is TGTGCCAGCAGTTCTCCCGACAGAAATCAGCCCCAGCATTTT. Translation: CASSSPDRNQPQHF.

This clonotype has a count of ten or more. This chain connects TRBV6-6 to TRBJ2-7, with unresolved D. The CDR3 has 13 residues. Germline V gene lookup returns CDR1 MNHNY and CDR2 SVGAGI (reference sequence). V lost 7 bases, J lost 2 bases, and 12 bases lay in between. CDR3 protein: CASTRQGTYEQYF. As DNA, the CDR3 is TGTGCCAGCACAAGACAAGGTACCTACGAGCAGTACTTC.